The entry below describes one TCR beta chain. The antigen is unknown. This specimen belongs to a study of Ad26.COV2.S vaccination and SARS-CoV-2 variants. Overall study: Participants got Ad26.COV2.S intramuscularly, once or twice 56 days apart.

The table came from immunoSEQ multiplex PCR; TCRdb's copy has only in-frame clones and leaves some out. Of fewer than 900,000 clones listed, more than 80% are singletons. Described treatment: 15 to 20 received Ad26.COV2.S at low or high dose, single or two shots; about 5 received placebo; per-sample allocation not given. Samples came from day 63 after the first vaccine or placebo injection. The study used a vaccine consisting of an Ad26 vector that expressed Wuhan-strain SARS-CoV-2 spike. Overall study results and limits: Overall T cell responses may have been underestimated by the analyses of TCR breadth and depth. Comparability of non-spike TCR breadth was observed across vaccine and placebo recipients.

The CDR3 has 11 amino acids. V lost 4 bases and J lost 6, with 5 bases in between. CDR1 and CDR2 (germline): SGDLS, YYNGEE. The clonotype was recovered from a person between 18 and 65 years old who received the Ad26.COV2.S COVID-19 vaccine or a placebo. Here the sequenced sample was peripheral blood, taken in a trial of Ad26.COV2.S vaccine versus placebo. The rearrangement links TRBV9 to TRBJ2-1; unclear D gene. This CDR3 reads CASSITNEQFF. The CDR3 region has the DNA TGTGCCAGCAGCATCACCAATGAGCAGTTCTTC.